Below, one T cell receptor (beta chain) is given with its context. The antigen is undetermined. From germline, CDR1 is SGHRS and CDR2 YFSETQ. Trimming removed 4 bases from V and 4 bases from J, with 8 bases in between. CDR3 size: 12 residues. The time point was: week 11, during vaccination. Vaccination used 300 ug of mutant IDH1 20-mer peptide per dose, with topical imiquimod. Method: immunoSEQ multiplex PCR; TCRdb's copy keeps in-frame clones and lacks some. The sample records under 35,000 clones, about 90% being singletons. This specimen belongs to a study of a mutant IDH1 vaccine in newly diagnosed glioma. On the study more broadly: Patients had received radiotherapy, temozolomide, or both previously, most receiving both.

This chain joins TRBV5-1 and TRBJ1-2; D might be TRBD1 (5 bases). Here the sequenced sample was PBMCs, taken from a glioma patient whose treatment included an IDH1 peptide vaccine. This receptor was taken from a man aged 18 to 30 with glioma. The CDR3 reads CASSGDGYGYTF. CDR3 nucleotide sequence: TGCGCCAGCAGCGGGGACGGCTATGGCTACACCTTC.